This record looks at one TCR beta chain sequence and its context. This sample is part of a study of T-cell memory formation after mild COVID-19. TCRdb used MiXCR to reprocess the 5' RACE reads, holding one entry per CDR3 protein. The sample has approximately 250,000 distinct CDR3 sequences; around 15% are singletons. CDR1 MNHEY and CDR2 SVGEGT come from the germline V gene. This CDR3 region has 15 residues. With 4 bases clipped from V and 2 bases from J, the junction kept 5 bases outside the gene matches. The chain has TRBV6-2 or TRBV6-3 and TRBJ2-3; 8 bases agree with TRBD1. The clonotype originates from a man aged 18 to 30 who had mild COVID-19 (a few samples of this study predate the infection). Cell type and time point are not known. Source material: PBMCs or a T cell subset sorted from them (not recorded which). CDR3 residues: CASSFRDRYTDTQYF. As DNA, the CDR3 is TGTGCCAGCAGTTTCCGGGACAGGTACACAGATACGCAGTATTTT.